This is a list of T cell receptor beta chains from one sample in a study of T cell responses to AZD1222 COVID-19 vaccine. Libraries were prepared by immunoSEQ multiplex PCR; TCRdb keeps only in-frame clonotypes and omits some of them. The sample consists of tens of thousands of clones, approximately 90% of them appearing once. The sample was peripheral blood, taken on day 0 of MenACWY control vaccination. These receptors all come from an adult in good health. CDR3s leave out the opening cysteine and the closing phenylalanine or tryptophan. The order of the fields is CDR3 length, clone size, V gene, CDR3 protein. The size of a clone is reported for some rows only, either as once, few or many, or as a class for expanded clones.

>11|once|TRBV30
AWSVQANEKLF
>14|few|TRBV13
ASSLEQGDYTGELF
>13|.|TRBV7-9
ASSLIEGGNSPLH
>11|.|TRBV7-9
ASSTENTGELF
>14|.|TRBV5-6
ASNVRWLGANYGYT
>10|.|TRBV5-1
ASRDTWETQY
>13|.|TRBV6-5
ASSYRQEGTDTQY
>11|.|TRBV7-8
ASSLIPTGEQF
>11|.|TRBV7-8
ASSLNQGYEQY
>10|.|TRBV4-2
ASSQGPHAEY